The 21 T cell receptor beta chains below all came from one sample that was sequenced in a study of beta chain features in type 1 diabetes. Overall study findings and caveats: TCRB CDR3s from Type 1 diabetes patients were moderately but significantly shorter in all four CD4+ subsets.

The authors reverse transcribed all of the isolated RNA, so sequencing captured expressed TCRB transcripts. Assay used: immunoSEQ multiplex PCR; TCRdb lists only in-frame clones, some missing. The table includes 300,000 or so clones, around 9.3% detected once. Their antigens are not known. Material: central memory CD4+ T cells from blood. All receptors derive from a man in his thirties or forties with type 1 diabetes.

V and J are TRBV11-2 and TRBJ2-5; D is unresolved. This CDR3 has 16 residues. V gave up 2 bases and J gave up 2 bases, with 15 bases separating them. Germline V gene lookup returns CDR1 SGHAT and CDR2 FQNNGV. This chain's CDR3 is CASSLSSFGKQETQYF. CDR3 nucleotide sequence: TGTGCCAGCAGCTTAAGCTCTTTTGGCAAACAAGAGACCCAGTACTTC.

This chain connects TRBV10-2 to TRBJ2-5; D may match TRBD1 or TRBD2 (5 bases each). The CDR3 is 14 residues long. CDR1 WSHSY and CDR2 SAAADI come from the germline V gene. Trimming removed 4 bases from V and 3 bases from J, with 12 bases in between. The CDR3 protein is CASSVTGAKETQYF. The DNA for the CDR3 is TGCGCCAGCAGTGTAACCGGGGCCAAAGAGACCCAGTACTTC.

This clone was seen more than once but under ten times. The chain uses TRBV27 and TRBJ1-2; 7 positions match TRBD1. Germline CDR1 and CDR2: MNHEY and SMNVEV (reference sequence). J gave up 8 bases and V 5 bases, and 14 bases lay outside the gene matches. This CDR3 is built from 15 residues. CDR3 DNA: TGTGCCAGCAGTCCCGTTGGGGGGACAGTCGGAGGCTACACCTTC. Protein product: CASSPVGGTVGGYTF.

This clone appeared a few times. The rearrangement links TRBV4-1 to TRBJ1-1; TRBD1 aligns across 8 bases. From germline, CDR1 is MGHRA and CDR2 YSYEKL. The CDR3 spans 15 residues. V trimming: 3 bases; J trimming: 3 bases; junction bases outside the gene matches: 6. CDR3 amino acids: CASSHGQGGDTEAFF. The DNA of the CDR3 is TGCGCCAGCAGCCATGGACAGGGTGGAGACACTGAAGCTTTCTTT.

The chain uses TRBV11-2 and TRBJ2-7, with 10 bases aligning to TRBD1. Germline lookup yields CDR1 SGHAT and CDR2 FQNNGV. The CDR3 is made up of 16 amino acids. J gave up 3 bases and V 5 bases, and 10 bases lay outside the gene matches. The CDR3 loop is CASSPTLGTGDYEQYF. The CDR3, as DNA: TGTGCCAGCAGCCCAACCTTGGGGACAGGGGACTACGAGCAGTACTTC.

The V call is TRBV25-1, the J call TRBJ2-5, with 7 bases matching TRBD2. Germline V gene data show CDR1 as MGHDK and CDR2 as SYGVNS. The CDR3 contains 16 residues. V shed 1 base, J shed 7 bases, and the junction held 12 bases outside the gene matches. The CDR3 sequence is CASSEWAGGMEVTQYF. CDR3 DNA sequence: TGTGCCAGCAGTGAATGGGCCGGGGGGATGGAAGTGACCCAGTACTTC.

This clone was detected ten times or more. Other DNA variants within this sample encode the same CDR3. V is TRBV28 and J is TRBJ1-2; D is unclear. The germline V gene has CDR1 MDHEN and CDR2 SYDVKM. The length of the CDR3 is 12 residues. The ends were cut back, 6 bases at V and 2 bases at J, with 7 bases in the middle. This CDR3 is CASSRPNYGYTF. The DNA for the CDR3 is TGTGCCAGCAGCCGGCCGAACTATGGCTACACCTTC.

This clone was detected ten times or more. The chain carries TRBV2 and TRBJ2-6, with TRBD1 identical over 10 bases. This CDR3 has 17 residues. V trimming: 6 bases; J trimming: 0 bases; junction bases outside the gene matches: 5. Germline V gives CDR1 SNHLY, CDR2 FYNNEI. The chain's CDR3 is CASRPGQGSSGANVLTF. The CDR3 bases are TGTGCCAGCAGACCGGGACAGGGGTCCTCTGGGGCCAACGTCCTGACTTTC.

The gene calls are TRBV28 and TRBJ1-2; D might be TRBD1 (5 bases). This CDR3 spans 13 amino acids. Germline CDR1 MDHEN, CDR2 SYDVKM. Trimming left V 10 bases short and J 3 bases short, with 15 bases between. The CDR3 loop reads CATARGGHYGYTF. The CDR3 nucleotides are TGTGCCACCGCAAGGGGCGGTCACTATGGCTACACCTTC.

This clone was found a few times. The V call is TRBV5-1, the J call TRBJ2-5; 9 nucleotides agree with TRBD1. V shed 6 bases, J shed 4 bases, and the junction held 10 bases outside the gene matches. CDR1 is SGHRS and CDR2 is YFSETQ in the germline V gene. This CDR3 is built from 15 residues. The CDR3 spells CASTPGQGGTETQYF. CDR3 DNA sequence: TGCGCCAGCACCCCGGGACAGGGTGGTACAGAGACCCAGTACTTC.

The DNA of the CDR3 is TGTGCCAGCCTCCAGGAGGGCTCCTATAATTCACCCCTCCACTTT. Translation gives CASLQEGSYNSPLHF. The chain couples TRBV2 to TRBJ1-6; no clear D gene. Germline values: CDR1 SNHLY, CDR2 FYNNEI. The length of the CDR3 is 15 residues. The V and J ends lost 8 bases and 0 bases respectively, with 11 bases between them.

The genes are TRBV2 and TRBJ2-7; D possibly uses TRBD1 or TRBD2 (5 bases each). The CDR3 extends over 14 amino acids. Trimming shortened V by 7 bases and J by 1 base, and 14 bases separated the two germline ends. Germline V gives CDR1 SNHLY, CDR2 FYNNEI. In DNA, the CDR3 is TGTGCCAGCAATCGGGGACCCCCGTCCTACGAGCAGTACTTC. As protein: CASNRGPPSYEQYF. The entire variable domain, with the rest obtained from reference TRBV2 and TRBJ2-7, is as follows: EPEVTQTPSHQVTQMGQEVILRCVPISNHLYFYWYRQILGQKVEFLVSFYNNEISEKSEIFDDQFSVERPDGSNFTLKIRSTKLEDSAMYFCASNRGPPSYEQYFGPGTRLTVT.

The CDR3 here is CASSLTGGGLYEQYF. As DNA, the CDR3 is TGTGCCAGCAGTCTGACAGGGGGAGGTCTCTACGAGCAGTACTTC. V gene TRBV6-5 combines with J gene TRBJ2-7; TRBD1 aligns across 9 bases. V lost 5 bases, J lost 3 bases, and 8 bases stayed unmatched. CDR3 length equals 15 residues. Germline CDR1 reads MNHEY; CDR2 reads SVGAGI.

This rearrangement joins TRBV28 to TRBJ2-3; 10 bases are shared with TRBD1. This CDR3 is built from 16 residues. Trimming at V came to 5 bases and at J to 7 bases, leaving 12 bases not matched to a gene. CDR1 and CDR2 from the germline V gene are MDHEN and SYDVKM. The CDR3 bases are TGTGCCAGCAGTCCGACAGGGGGCTTATATGGGAATACGCAGTATTTT. This translates into CASSPTGGLYGNTQYF. The full variable domain, in which reference TRBV28 and TRBJ2-3 provide the parts outside the CDR3, is DVKVTQSSRYLVKRTGEKVFLECVQDMDHENMFWYRQDPGLGLRLIYFSYDVKMKEKGDIPEGYSVSREKKERFSLILESASTNQTSMYLCASSPTGGLYGNTQYFGPGTRLTVL.

This clone showed up just a few times. The gene calls are TRBV7-9 and TRBJ1-1; D is undetermined. Germline lookup yields CDR1 SEHNR and CDR2 FQNEAQ (reference sequence). V dropped 5 bases and J dropped 8 bases, with 9 bases sitting between them. The CDR3 runs to 11 residues. The CDR3: CASSPEAEAFF. DNA of the CDR3: TGTGCCAGCAGCCCGGAGGCCGAAGCTTTCTTT.

The gene calls are TRBV2 and TRBJ1-2; 12 bases match TRBD1. Trimming took 8 bases from V and 0 from J; bases not matched to a gene: 4. Germline-derived CDR1 and CDR2 are SNHLY and FYNNEI. This CDR3 comprises 15 residues. The CDR3 DNA reads as TGTGCCAGCGTGGGACAGGGGGCGCCTAACTATGGCTACACCTTC. Translated: CASVGQGAPNYGYTF.

This chain joins TRBV6-6 and TRBJ1-4; perhaps TRBD1 as D (6 bases). This CDR3 is built from 16 residues. V was cut by 0 bases and J by 8 bases, with 16 bases left in between. CDR1 MNHNY and CDR2 SVGAGI come from the germline V gene (reference sequence). The chain's CDR3 is CASSYSPQGSEEKLFF. Here the CDR3 DNA reads TGTGCCAGCAGTTACTCCCCACAGGGTTCGGAGGAAAAACTGTTTTTT.

This clone was seen many times. Other nucleotide sequences in the sample specify the same CDR3. The J gene is TRBJ1-6, the V gene TRBV11-2; unclear D gene. Germline CDR1 and CDR2: SGHAT and FQNNGV. The CDR3 covers 12 residues. Trimming cost V 3 bases and J 8 bases, with 5 bases left between them. DNA for the CDR3: TGTGCCAGCAGCTTCCCCGATTCACCCCTCCACTTT. It codes for CASSFPDSPLHF.

This clone was counted only a few times. CDR3 loop: CASSQLQGNGNTIYF. DNA for the CDR3: TGCGCCAGCAGCCAGCTACAGGGGAACGGAAACACCATATATTTT. This chain connects TRBV4-3 to TRBJ1-3; the match to TRBD1 covers 7 bases. The V gene end was trimmed by 3 bases and the J gene end by 4 bases; junction bases not matched to a gene: 6. CDR3 length equals 15 residues. CDR1 LGHNA and CDR2 YSLEER come from the germline V gene.

This clone has only a few counts. J is TRBJ1-1 and V is TRBV6-5; D uncertain. V was cut by 6 bases and J by 5 bases, with 19 bases left in between. CDR1 is MNHEY, CDR2 SVGAGI, per germline. The CDR3 has 15 residues. Written as DNA, the CDR3 is TGTGCCAGCAGGAACTCCGGGAGCTGGGGTACTGAAGCTTTCTTT. This codes for CASRNSGSWGTEAFF.

The chain combines TRBV28 with TRBJ2-7; 9 positions agree with TRBD1. The V gene end was trimmed by 2 bases and the J gene end by 8 bases; junction bases not matched to a gene: 7. The CDR3 spans 14 residues. CDR1 and CDR2 from the germline V gene are MDHEN and SYDVKM. The CDR3 region is CASSLPGTGSKQYF. The CDR3 DNA follows: TGTGCCAGCAGTTTACCCGGGACAGGGAGCAAGCAGTACTTC.